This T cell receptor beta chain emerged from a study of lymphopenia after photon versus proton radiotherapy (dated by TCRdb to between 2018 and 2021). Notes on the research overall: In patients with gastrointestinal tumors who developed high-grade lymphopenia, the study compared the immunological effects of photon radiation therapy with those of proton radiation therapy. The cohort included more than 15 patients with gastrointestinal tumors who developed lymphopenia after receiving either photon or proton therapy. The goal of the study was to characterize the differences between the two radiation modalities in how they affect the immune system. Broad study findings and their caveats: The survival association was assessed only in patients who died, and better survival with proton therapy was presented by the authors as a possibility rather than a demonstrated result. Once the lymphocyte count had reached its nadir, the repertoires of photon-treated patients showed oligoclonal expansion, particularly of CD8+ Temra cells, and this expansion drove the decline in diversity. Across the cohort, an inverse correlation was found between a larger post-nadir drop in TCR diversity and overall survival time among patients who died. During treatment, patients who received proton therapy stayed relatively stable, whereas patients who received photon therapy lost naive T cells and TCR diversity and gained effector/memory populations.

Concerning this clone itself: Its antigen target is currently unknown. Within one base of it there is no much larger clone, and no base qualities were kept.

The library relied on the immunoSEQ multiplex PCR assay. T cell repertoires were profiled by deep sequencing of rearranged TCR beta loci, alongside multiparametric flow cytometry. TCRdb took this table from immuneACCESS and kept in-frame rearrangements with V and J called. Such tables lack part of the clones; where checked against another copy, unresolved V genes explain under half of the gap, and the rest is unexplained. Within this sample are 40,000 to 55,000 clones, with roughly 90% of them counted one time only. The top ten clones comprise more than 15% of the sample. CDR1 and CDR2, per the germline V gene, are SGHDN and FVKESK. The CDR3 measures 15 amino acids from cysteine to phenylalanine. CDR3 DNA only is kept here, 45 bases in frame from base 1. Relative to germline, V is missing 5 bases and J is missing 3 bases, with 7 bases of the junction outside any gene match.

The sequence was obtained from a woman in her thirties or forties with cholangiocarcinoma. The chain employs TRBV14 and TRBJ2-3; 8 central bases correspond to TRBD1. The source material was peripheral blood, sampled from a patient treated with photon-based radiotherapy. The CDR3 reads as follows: CASSAYRGSTDTQYF. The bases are TGTGCCAGCAGCGCATACAGGGGGAGTACAGATACGCAGTATTTT.